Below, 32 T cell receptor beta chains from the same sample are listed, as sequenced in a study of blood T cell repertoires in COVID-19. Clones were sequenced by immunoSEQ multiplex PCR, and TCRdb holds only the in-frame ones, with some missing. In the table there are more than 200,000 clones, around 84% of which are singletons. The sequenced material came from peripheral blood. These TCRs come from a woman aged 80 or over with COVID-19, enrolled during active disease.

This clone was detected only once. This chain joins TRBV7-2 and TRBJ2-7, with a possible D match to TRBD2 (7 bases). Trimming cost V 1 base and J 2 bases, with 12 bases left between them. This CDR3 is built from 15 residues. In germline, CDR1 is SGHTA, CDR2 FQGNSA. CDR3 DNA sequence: TGTGCCAGCAGCTTAGTAAGGGGGGGCACCTACGAGCAGTACTTC. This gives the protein CASSLVRGGTYEQYF.

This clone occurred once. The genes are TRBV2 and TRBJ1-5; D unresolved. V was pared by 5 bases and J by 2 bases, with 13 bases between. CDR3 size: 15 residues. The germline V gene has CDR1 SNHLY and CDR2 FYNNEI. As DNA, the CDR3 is TGTGCCAGCAGTTCTACCGGGTTCGGCAATCAGCCCCAGCATTTT. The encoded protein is CASSSTGFGNQPQHF.

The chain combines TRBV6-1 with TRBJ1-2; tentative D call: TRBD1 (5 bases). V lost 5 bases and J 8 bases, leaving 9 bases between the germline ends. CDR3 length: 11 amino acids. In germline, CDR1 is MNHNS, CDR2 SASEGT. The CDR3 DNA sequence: TGTGCCAGCAGTCCACCAGGGGGCTACACCTTC. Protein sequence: CASSPPGGYTF.

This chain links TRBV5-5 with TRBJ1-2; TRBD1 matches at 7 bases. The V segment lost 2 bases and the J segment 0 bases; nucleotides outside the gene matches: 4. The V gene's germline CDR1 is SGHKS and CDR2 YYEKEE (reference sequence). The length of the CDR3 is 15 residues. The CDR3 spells CASSLQGSTNYGYTF. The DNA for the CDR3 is TGTGCCAGCAGCTTACAGGGGTCAACTAACTATGGCTACACCTTC.

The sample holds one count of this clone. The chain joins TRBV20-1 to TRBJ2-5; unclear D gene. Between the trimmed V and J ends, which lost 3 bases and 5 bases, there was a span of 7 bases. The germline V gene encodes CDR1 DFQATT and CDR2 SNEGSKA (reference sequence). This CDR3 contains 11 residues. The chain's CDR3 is CSASIMETQYF. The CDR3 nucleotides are TGCAGTGCTAGTATCATGGAGACCCAGTACTTC.

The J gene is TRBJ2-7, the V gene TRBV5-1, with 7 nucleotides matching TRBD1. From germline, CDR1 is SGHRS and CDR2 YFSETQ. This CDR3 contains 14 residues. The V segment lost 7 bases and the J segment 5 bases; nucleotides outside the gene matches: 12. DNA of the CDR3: TGCGCCAGCCGAGGGGGCTTGGATCGGGACGAGCAGTACTTC. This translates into CASRGGLDRDEQYF.

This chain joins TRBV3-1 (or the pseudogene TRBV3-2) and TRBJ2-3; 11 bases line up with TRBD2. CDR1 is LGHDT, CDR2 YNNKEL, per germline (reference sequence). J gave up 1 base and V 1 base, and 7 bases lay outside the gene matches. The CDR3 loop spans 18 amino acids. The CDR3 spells CASSQGLAGPRGTDTQYF. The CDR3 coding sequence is TGTGCCAGCAGCCAAGGACTAGCGGGACCGAGGGGCACAGATACGCAGTATTTT.

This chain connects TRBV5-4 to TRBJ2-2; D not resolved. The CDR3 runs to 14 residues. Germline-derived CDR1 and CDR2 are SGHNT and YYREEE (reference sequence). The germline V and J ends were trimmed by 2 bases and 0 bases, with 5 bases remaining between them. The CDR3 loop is CASSFDTNTGELFF. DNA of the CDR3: TGTGCCAGCAGCTTTGACACGAACACCGGGGAGCTGTTTTTT.

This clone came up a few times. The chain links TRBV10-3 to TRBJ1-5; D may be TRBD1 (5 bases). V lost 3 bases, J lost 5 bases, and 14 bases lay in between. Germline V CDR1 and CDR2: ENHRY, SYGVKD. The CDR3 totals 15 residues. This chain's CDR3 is CAISDGLRGDQPQHF. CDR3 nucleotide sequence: TGTGCCATCAGTGATGGACTTCGGGGGGATCAGCCCCAGCATTTT.

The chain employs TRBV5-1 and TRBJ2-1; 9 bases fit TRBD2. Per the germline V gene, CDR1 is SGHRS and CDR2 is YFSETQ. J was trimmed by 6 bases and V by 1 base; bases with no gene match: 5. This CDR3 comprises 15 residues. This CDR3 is CASSLSGGTSNEQFF. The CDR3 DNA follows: TGCGCCAGCAGCTTGAGCGGGGGGACTAGCAATGAGCAGTTCTTC.

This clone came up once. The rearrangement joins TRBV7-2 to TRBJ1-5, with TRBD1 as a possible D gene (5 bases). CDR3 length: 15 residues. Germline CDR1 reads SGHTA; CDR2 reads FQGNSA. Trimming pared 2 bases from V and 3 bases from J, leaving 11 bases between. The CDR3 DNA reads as TGTGCCAGCAGCTTATCAGGGTCCCTCAATCAGCCCCAGCATTTT. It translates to CASSLSGSLNQPQHF.

CDR3 coding DNA: TGTGCCAGCAGGGCTAACAGGGGTGAAGCTTTCTTT. Its translation is CASRANRGEAFF. The chain employs TRBV2 and TRBJ1-1, with 7 bases matching TRBD1. Germline-derived CDR1 and CDR2 are SNHLY and FYNNEI. V was clipped by 6 bases and J by 7 bases; unmatched bases: 5. The length of the CDR3 is 12 residues.

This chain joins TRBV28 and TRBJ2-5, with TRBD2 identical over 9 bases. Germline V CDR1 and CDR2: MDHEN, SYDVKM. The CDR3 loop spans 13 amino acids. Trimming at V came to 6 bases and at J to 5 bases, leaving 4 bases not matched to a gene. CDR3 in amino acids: CASRAGGLETQYF. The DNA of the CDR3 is TGTGCCAGCAGGGCGGGGGGGCTCGAGACCCAGTACTTC.

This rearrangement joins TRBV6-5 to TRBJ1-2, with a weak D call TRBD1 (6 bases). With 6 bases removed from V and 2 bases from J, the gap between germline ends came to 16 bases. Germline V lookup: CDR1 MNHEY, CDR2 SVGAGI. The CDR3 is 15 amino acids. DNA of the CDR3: TGTGCCAGCAGCCGGACAGAAAACCTCAACTATGGCTACACCTTC. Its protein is CASSRTENLNYGYTF.

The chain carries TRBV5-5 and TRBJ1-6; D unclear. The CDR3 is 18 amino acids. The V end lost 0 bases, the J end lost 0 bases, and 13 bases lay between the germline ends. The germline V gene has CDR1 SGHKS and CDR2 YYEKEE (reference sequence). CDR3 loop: CASSLEESTSSYNSPLHF. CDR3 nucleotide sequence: TGTGCCAGCAGCTTGGAGGAGTCAACGAGCTCCTATAATTCACCCCTCCACTTT.

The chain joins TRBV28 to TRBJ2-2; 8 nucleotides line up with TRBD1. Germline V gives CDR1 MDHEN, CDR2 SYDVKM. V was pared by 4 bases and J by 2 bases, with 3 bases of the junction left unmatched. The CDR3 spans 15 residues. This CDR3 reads CASSSRGLNTGELFF. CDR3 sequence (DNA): TGTGCCAGCAGTTCCAGGGGGCTTAACACCGGGGAGCTGTTTTTT.

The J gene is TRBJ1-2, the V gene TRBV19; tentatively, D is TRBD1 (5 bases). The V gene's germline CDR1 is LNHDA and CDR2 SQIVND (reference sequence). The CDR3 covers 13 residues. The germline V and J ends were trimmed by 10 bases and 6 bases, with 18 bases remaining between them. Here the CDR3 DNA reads TGTGCCACCGCATCCCAGGGTGACCATGGCTACACCTTC. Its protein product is CATASQGDHGYTF.

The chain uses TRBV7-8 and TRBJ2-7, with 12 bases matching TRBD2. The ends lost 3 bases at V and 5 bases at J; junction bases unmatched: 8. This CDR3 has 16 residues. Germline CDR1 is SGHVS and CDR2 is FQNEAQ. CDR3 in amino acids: CASSLLLAGGTDEQYV. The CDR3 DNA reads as TGTGCCAGCAGCTTGTTACTAGCGGGGGGCACCGACGAGCAGTACGTC.

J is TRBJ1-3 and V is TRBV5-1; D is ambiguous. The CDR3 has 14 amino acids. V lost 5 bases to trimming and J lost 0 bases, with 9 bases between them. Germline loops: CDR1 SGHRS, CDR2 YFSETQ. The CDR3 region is CASSLSNSGNTIYF. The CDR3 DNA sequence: TGCGCCAGCAGTCTTTCTAACTCTGGAAACACCATATATTTT.

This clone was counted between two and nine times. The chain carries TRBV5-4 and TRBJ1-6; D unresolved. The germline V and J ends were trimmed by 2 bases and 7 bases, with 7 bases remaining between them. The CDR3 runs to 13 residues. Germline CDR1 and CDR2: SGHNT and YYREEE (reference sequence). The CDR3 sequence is CASSLLENSPLHF. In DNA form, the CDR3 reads TGTGCCAGCAGCTTACTTGAAAATTCACCCCTCCACTTT.

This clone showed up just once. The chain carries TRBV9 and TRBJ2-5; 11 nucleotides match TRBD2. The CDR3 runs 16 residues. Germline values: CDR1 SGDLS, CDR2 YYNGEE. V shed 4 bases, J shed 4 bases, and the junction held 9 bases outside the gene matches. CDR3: CASSPRSGGEGETQYF. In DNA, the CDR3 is TGTGCCAGCAGCCCCCGTAGCGGGGGGGAAGGAGAGACCCAGTACTTC. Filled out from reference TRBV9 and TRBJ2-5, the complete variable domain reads DSGVTQTPKHLITATGQRVTLRCSPRSGDLSVYWYQQSLDQGLQFLIQYYNGEERAKGNILERFSAQQFPDLHSELNLSSLELGDSALYFCASSPRSGGEGETQYFGPGTRLLVL.

The DNA for the CDR3 is TGTGCCAGCAGCCAAGGAACACTACCATGGGGAAACACCATATATTTT. Translation: CASSQGTLPWGNTIYF. The J gene is TRBJ1-3, the V gene TRBV3-1 (or the pseudogene TRBV3-2); D gene unclear. Germline CDR1 is LGHDT and CDR2 is YNNKEL (reference sequence). The CDR3 contains 16 residues. Trimming shortened V by 1 base and J by 4 bases, and 14 bases separated the two germline ends.

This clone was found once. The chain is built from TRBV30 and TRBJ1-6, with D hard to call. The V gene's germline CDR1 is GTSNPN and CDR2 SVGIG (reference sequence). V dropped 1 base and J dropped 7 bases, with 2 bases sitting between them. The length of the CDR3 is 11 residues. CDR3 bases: TGTGCCTGGAGTGCAAATTCACCCCTCCACTTT. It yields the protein CAWSANSPLHF.

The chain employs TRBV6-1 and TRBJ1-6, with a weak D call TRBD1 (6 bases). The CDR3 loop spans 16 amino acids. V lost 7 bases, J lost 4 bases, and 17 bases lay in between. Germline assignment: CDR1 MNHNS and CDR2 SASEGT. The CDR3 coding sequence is TGTGCCAGCAATGATAACAGGGTATCATATAATTCACCCCTCCACTTT. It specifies CASNDNRVSYNSPLHF.

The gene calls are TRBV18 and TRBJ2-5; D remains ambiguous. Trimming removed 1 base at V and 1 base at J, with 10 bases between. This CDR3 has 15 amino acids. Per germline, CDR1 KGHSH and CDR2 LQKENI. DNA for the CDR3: TGTGCCAGCTCACCACAAAATGACATCCAAGAGACCCAGTACTTC. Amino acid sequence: CASSPQNDIQETQYF.

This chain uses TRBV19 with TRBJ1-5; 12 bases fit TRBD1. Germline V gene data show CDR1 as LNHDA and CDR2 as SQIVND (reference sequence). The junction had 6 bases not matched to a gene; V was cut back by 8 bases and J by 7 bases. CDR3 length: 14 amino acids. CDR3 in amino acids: CASGGTGGGQPQHF. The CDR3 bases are TGTGCCAGTGGCGGGACAGGGGGCGGGCAGCCCCAGCATTTT.

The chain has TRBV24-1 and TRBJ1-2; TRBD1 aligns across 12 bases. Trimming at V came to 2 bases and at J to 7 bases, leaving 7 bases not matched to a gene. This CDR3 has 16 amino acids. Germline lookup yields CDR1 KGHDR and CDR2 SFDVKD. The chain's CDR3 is CATSDYRDRGRSGYTF. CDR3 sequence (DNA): TGTGCCACCAGTGATTACCGGGACAGGGGGCGAAGTGGCTACACCTTC.

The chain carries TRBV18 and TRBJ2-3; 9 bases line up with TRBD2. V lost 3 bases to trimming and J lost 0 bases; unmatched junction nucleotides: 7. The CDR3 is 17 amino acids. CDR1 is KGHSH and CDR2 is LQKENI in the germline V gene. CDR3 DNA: TGTGCCAGCTCACCCTACTGGAGCGGGGGGAGCACAGATACGCAGTATTTT. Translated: CASSPYWSGGSTDTQYF.

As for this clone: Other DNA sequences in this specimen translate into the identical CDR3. In DNA, the CDR3 is TGTGCCAGCAGCTGGGGACAGGTGAATCAGCCCCAGCATTTT. Its protein product is CASSWGQVNQPQHF. The genes are TRBV6-5 and TRBJ1-5, with 8 bases aligning to TRBD1. The CDR3 is 14 amino acids. Germline V lookup: CDR1 MNHEY, CDR2 SVGAGI. J gave up 4 bases and V 6 bases, and 5 bases lay outside the gene matches.

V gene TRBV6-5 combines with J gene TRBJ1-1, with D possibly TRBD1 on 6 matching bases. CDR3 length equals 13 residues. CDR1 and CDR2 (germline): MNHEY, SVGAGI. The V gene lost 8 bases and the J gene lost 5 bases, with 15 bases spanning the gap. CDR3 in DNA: TGTGCCAGCGGAGAACCACAGGGTACTGAAGCTTTCTTT. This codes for CASGEPQGTEAFF.

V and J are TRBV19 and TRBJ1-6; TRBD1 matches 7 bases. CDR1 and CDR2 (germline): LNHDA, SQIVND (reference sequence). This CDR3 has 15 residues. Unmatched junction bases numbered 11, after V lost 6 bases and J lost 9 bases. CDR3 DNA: TGTGCCAGTAGGGACAGGACCCTATCCGTTTCACCCCTCCACTTT. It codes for CASRDRTLSVSPLHF.

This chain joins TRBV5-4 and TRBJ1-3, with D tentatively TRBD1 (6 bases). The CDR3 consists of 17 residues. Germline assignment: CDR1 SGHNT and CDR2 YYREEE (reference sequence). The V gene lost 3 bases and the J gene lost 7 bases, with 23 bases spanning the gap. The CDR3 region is CASSSTGLGTNRNTIYF. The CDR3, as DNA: TGTGCCAGCAGCTCTACCGGACTCGGGACAAATAGGAACACCATATATTTT.